The T cell receptor beta chain under discussion was sequenced for a study of early T cells in non-severe SARS-CoV-2 infection. The CDR3 has 13 amino acids. V lost 6 bases, J lost 7 bases, and 10 bases lay in between. From the 5' RACE reads, TCRdb called clonotypes with MiXCR, one entry per CDR3 protein. The sample has 64,000 or so distinct CDR3 sequences, less than 15% seen once. This sequence originates from an adult who was a healthcare worker with PCR-confirmed SARS-CoV-2 infection or an uninfected control (not recorded which). The chain combines TRBV12-3 or TRBV12-4 with TRBJ1-6, with a tentative D call TRBD1 (6 bases). Sequencing was done on a sample of whole blood. Here the CDR3 DNA reads TGTGCCAGCAGAAAGGGGGGAAATTCACCCCTCCACTTT. This encodes CASRKGGNSPLHF.